These T cell receptor beta chains were read from a single sample in a study of cytomegalovirus exposure and HLA in healthy donors. TCRdb keeps only in-frame clones here, not all; method: immunoSEQ multiplex PCR. The sample yields around 200,000 clones, over 75% seen once. Material for sequencing was PBMCs. Receptors originate from a woman aged 50 to 65 in good health and CMV-seronegative. Both conserved end residues are part of each CDR3. The D gene is left open where the match is weak. Size values are once, few and many counts, or a class for expanded clones, and some rows have none.

DNA,CDR3,J,V,D,size
TGTGCCAGCAGTTTCCGACTAGCGGGAGGCCACCCCTATGAGCAGTTCTTC,CASSFRLAGGHPYEQFF,TRBJ2-1,TRBV27,TRBD2,few
TGTGCCAGCAGCTTAGCGCATGGGGAGGCCTATGGCTACACCTTC,CASSLAHGEAYGYTF,TRBJ1-2,TRBV7-6,.,.
TGTGCCAGCCGGCTAGCGGGAGTCAATGAGCAGTTCTTC,CASRLAGVNEQFF,TRBJ2-1,TRBV25-1,TRBD2,.
TGTGCCAGCAGCCCTCGAGGTAGCGGGAGGCACGAGCAGTACTTC,CASSPRGSGRHEQYF,TRBJ2-7,TRBV11-2,TRBD2,.
TGTGCCAGCAGCCCCGGGACAGGGCGGTATTTT,CASSPGTGRYF,TRBJ2-3,TRBV6-5,TRBD1,.
TGTGCCAGCAGTCCAGGGCGGGGCTCCTACAATGAGCAGTTCTTC,CASSPGRGSYNEQFF,TRBJ2-1,TRBV27,.,.
TGTGCTAGTGGTTCCCCACGGGGGGAGCTGTTTTTT,CASGSPRGELFF,TRBJ2-2,TRBV12-5,.,.
TGCGCCAGCAGTTCTTTGATAGCGGGAGTAGGAGCCAATGAGCAGTTCTTC,CASSSLIAGVGANEQFF,TRBJ2-1,TRBV10-1,TRBD2,once
TGTGCCAGCAGCTCGCGACAGGGAGACACTGAAGCTTTCTTT,CASSSRQGDTEAFF,TRBJ1-1,TRBV7-3,TRBD1,.
TGCAGTCCCAGGCTGAACACTGAAGCTTTCTTT,CSPRLNTEAFF,TRBJ1-1,TRBV20-1,.,.
TGTGCCACCAGTACAGGCCCCGGACTAAGTCAGCCCCAGCATTTT,CATSTGPGLSQPQHF,TRBJ1-5,TRBV15,.,.
TGCGCCAGCAGCTTAACGAGCGGGAACACCGGGGAGCTGTTTTTT,CASSLTSGNTGELFF,TRBJ2-2,TRBV5-1,.,few
TGTGCCAGCAGACCCGGGACTAGCGGAACACCCGCCTACAATGAGCAGTTCTTC,CASRPGTSGTPAYNEQFF,TRBJ2-1,TRBV10-1,TRBD2,.
TGTGCCACCAGCAGAGATCGAGGGGGCCGCGAGCAGTACTTC,CATSRDRGGREQYF,TRBJ2-7,TRBV15,TRBD1,.
TGTGCCAGCAGCCTGGACAGGGGGCTCTCCGGCTACACCTTC,CASSLDRGLSGYTF,TRBJ1-2,TRBV28,TRBD1,.
TGTGCCAGCAGACCCGGACTAGCGCGTTACGAGCGGTACTTC,CASRPGLARYERYF,TRBJ2-7,TRBV6-5,TRBD2,.
TGTGCCAGCAGCTTGGGACAGCTGCGGGCTTTCTTT,CASSLGQLRAFF,TRBJ1-1,TRBV5-6,.,.
TGTGCCAGCAGCGATAGGACTAGCGGGGGAACCTACGAGCAGTACTTC,CASSDRTSGGTYEQYF,TRBJ2-7,TRBV27,TRBD2,.